The next 2 T cell receptor beta chains were all read from a single sample in a study of blood T cell repertoires in COVID-19. Clones were read by immunoSEQ multiplex PCR, and TCRdb kept only the in-frame ones, dropping some. Of approximately 65,000 clones in the sample, approximately 80% were seen once. The sample comprised PBMCs or T cells enriched from blood (not recorded which). Receptors were obtained from a woman in her forties with acute COVID-19.

The chain employs TRBV5-1 and TRBJ2-2; TRBD2 agrees at 11 bases. Germline-derived CDR1 and CDR2 are SGHRS and YFSETQ. V lost 3 bases, J lost 5 bases, and 3 bases stayed unmatched. The CDR3 runs 15 residues. Written as DNA, the CDR3 is TGCGCCAGCAGCTCAGGGACTAGCGGAACCGGGGAGCTGTTTTTT. This sequence encodes CASSSGTSGTGELFF.

This clone was detected a few times. This rearrangement joins TRBV24-1 to TRBJ1-4, with a tentative D call TRBD1 (6 bases). The CDR3 totals 15 residues. Trimming pared 5 bases from V and 3 bases from J, leaving 12 bases between. Germline V gives CDR1 KGHDR, CDR2 SFDVKD. The CDR3 sequence: CATSAATGANEKLFF. The CDR3 DNA reads as TGTGCCACCAGTGCTGCGACAGGCGCTAATGAAAAACTGTTTTTT.